The rows below give T cell receptor beta chains drawn from one sample of a study of CD8 T cells in ankylosing spondylitis. TCRdb redid the calling of the 5' RACE reads with MiXCR, one entry per CDR3 protein. The data contain about 27,000 distinct CDR3 sequences, 7.9% of them singletons. Sequencing was carried out using blood. These receptors came from a male donor with ankylosing spondylitis or in good health (not recorded which). Each CDR3 is given with its conserved first and last residue. Each record gives: clone size, D gene, V gene, CDR3 protein. A D gene is named only where the DNA matches it firmly. Only part of the rows carry a size: once, few, many, or a class if the clone is expanded.

abundance: few
d_gene: TRBD2
v_gene: TRBV4-2
CDR3aa: CASSLAGGRPDTQYF

abundance: NA
d_gene: TRBD1
v_gene: TRBV20-1
CDR3aa: CSARDRGLGLAKNIQYF

abundance: few
d_gene: NA
v_gene: TRBV28
CDR3aa: CASSWSGGTFF

abundance: many
d_gene: TRBD2
v_gene: TRBV7-9
CDR3aa: CASRRLAGATGELFF

abundance: many
d_gene: NA
v_gene: TRBV24-1
CDR3aa: CATSDFGTQETQYF

abundance: NA
d_gene: NA
v_gene: TRBV27
CDR3aa: CASSFRLDGTGELFF

abundance: NA
d_gene: NA
v_gene: TRBV29-1
CDR3aa: CSVEARGNTDTQYF

abundance: few
d_gene: TRBD1
v_gene: TRBV24-1
CDR3aa: CATSDTGTGQETQYF

abundance: NA
d_gene: NA
v_gene: TRBV19
CDR3aa: CASRLRANTGELFF

abundance: many
d_gene: NA
v_gene: TRBV6-2/TRBV6-3
CDR3aa: CASSFQLYGYTF

abundance: NA
d_gene: NA
v_gene: TRBV11-2
CDR3aa: CASSSRLQGGTQYF

abundance: NA
d_gene: NA
v_gene: TRBV11-2
CDR3aa: CASSLGSAGELFF

abundance: many
d_gene: TRBD2
v_gene: TRBV4-3
CDR3aa: CASSQDIPGGITGELFF

abundance: few
d_gene: NA
v_gene: TRBV29-1
CDR3aa: CSVEIRISYNEQFF

abundance: many
d_gene: TRBD1
v_gene: TRBV13
CDR3aa: CASSLGQIYTLNTEAFF

abundance: few
d_gene: NA
v_gene: TRBV10-3
CDR3aa: CATRPMGPNTEAFF

abundance: many
d_gene: NA
v_gene: TRBV5-1
CDR3aa: CASSWGEEAYQETQYF

abundance: NA
d_gene: NA
v_gene: TRBV10-3
CDR3aa: CAISESRGIWAFF

abundance: many
d_gene: NA
v_gene: TRBV6-2/TRBV6-3
CDR3aa: CASSYDASNTEAFF

abundance: few
d_gene: NA
v_gene: TRBV4-3
CDR3aa: CASSQDLRQANTGELFF

abundance: many
d_gene: NA
v_gene: TRBV24-1
CDR3aa: CATQFQDEQYF

abundance: many
d_gene: TRBD2
v_gene: TRBV7-2
CDR3aa: CASSTRTSYLGETQYF

abundance: NA
d_gene: TRBD1
v_gene: TRBV19
CDR3aa: CASYGQGESTDTQYF

abundance: medium-sized
d_gene: NA
v_gene: TRBV29-1
CDR3aa: CSSRERDRSYNEQFF

abundance: many
d_gene: TRBD2
v_gene: TRBV20-1
CDR3aa: CSAPTSGGARDTQYF

abundance: few
d_gene: TRBD2
v_gene: TRBV12-3/TRBV12-4
CDR3aa: CASSSSGGTDTQYF

abundance: NA
d_gene: NA
v_gene: TRBV28
CDR3aa: CASSSGNTEAFF

abundance: NA
d_gene: NA
v_gene: TRBV29-1
CDR3aa: CSVDGGTEAFF

abundance: many
d_gene: TRBD1
v_gene: TRBV5-1
CDR3aa: CASSLTTGTGFSYYGYTF

abundance: NA
d_gene: NA
v_gene: TRBV5-1
CDR3aa: CASRISATNEKLFF

abundance: many
d_gene: TRBD1
v_gene: TRBV18
CDR3aa: CASSQTGDEQYF

abundance: many
d_gene: TRBD2
v_gene: TRBV7-2
CDR3aa: CASSLRGAGSNTQYF

abundance: few
d_gene: NA
v_gene: TRBV4-2
CDR3aa: CASSQEVVVMRRETQYF

abundance: many
d_gene: NA
v_gene: TRBV7-9
CDR3aa: CASSFTLNEQFF

abundance: NA
d_gene: NA
v_gene: TRBV30
CDR3aa: CAWSVTGENQPQHF

abundance: NA
d_gene: NA
v_gene: TRBV5-1
CDR3aa: CASSLDSRRGEKLFF

abundance: few
d_gene: TRBD2
v_gene: TRBV28
CDR3aa: CASSSFWTSGRAADTQYF

abundance: many
d_gene: NA
v_gene: TRBV20-1
CDR3aa: CSASGRGDYNEQFF

abundance: many
d_gene: NA
v_gene: TRBV7-9
CDR3aa: CASSWGVVGELFF